This T cell receptor (beta chain) was obtained from a study of tumor T cells in aggressive B-cell lymphoma. Sequencing was performed with immunoSEQ multiplex PCR; in TCRdb, only in-frame clones are kept and a portion is missing. Among about 11,000 clones listed, over 75% were seen once. This CDR3 has 13 amino acids. Trimming removed 6 bases at V and 6 bases at J, with 14 bases between. CDR1 is MDHEN, CDR2 SYDVKM, per germline. This TCR was sampled from an adult with diffuse large B cell lymphoma. Input material: tumor tissue. The chain is built from TRBV28 and TRBJ1-2; a weak D match, TRBD1 (6 bases). For the CDR3, the DNA is TGTGCCAGCAGAGAGGGGGGGAGGGATGGCTACACCTTC. It encodes CASREGGRDGYTF.